This record concerns one T cell receptor beta chain sequence. Its antigen is unidentified. The data were taken from a study of beta chain features in type 1 diabetes. Expressed TCRB transcripts were sequenced after all isolated RNA was converted to cDNA. This table comes from immunoSEQ multiplex PCR, and its TCRdb copy is limited to in-frame clones, with some not included. The data hold hundreds of thousands of clones, with over 13% observed a single time. This CDR3 comprises 14 residues. Germline CDR1 is SGHTA and CDR2 is FQGNSA. Trimming took 2 bases from V and 5 from J, leaving 10 bases between them. Study-wide results and limits: TCRB CDR3s from Type 1 diabetes patients were moderately but significantly shorter in all four CD4+ subsets. Whatever favoring of shorter templates PCR might show would apply equally to patients and controls.

The sequence came from a man aged 18-30 years with type 1 diabetes. The chain uses TRBV7-2 and TRBJ2-1, with unresolved D. The sequenced sample consisted of naive CD4+ T cells from blood. The CDR3: CASSLIGSNNEQFF. DNA for the CDR3: TGTGCCAGCAGCTTAATCGGATCGAACAATGAGCAGTTCTTC.